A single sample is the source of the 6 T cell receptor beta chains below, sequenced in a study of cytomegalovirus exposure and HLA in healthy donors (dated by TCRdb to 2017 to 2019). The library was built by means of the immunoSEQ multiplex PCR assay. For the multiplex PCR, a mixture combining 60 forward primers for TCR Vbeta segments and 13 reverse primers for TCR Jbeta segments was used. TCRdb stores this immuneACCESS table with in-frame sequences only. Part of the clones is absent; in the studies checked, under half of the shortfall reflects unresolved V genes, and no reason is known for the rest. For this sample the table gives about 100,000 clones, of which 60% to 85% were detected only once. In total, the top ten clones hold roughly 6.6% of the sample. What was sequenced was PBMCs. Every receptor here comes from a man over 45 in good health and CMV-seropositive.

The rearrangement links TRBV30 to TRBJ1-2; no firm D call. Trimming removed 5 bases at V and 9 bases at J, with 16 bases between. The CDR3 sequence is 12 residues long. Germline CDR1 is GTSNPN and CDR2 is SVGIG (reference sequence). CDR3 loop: CAWGGFGVSYTF. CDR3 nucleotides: TGTGCCTGGGGTGGGTTTGGAGTAAGCTACACCTTC. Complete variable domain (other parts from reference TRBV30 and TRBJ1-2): SQTIHQWPATLVQPVGSPLSLECTVEGTSNPNLYWYRQAAGRGLQLLFYSVGIGQISSEVPQNLSASRPQDRQFILSSKKLLLSDSGFYLCAWGGFGVSYTFGSGTRLTVV.

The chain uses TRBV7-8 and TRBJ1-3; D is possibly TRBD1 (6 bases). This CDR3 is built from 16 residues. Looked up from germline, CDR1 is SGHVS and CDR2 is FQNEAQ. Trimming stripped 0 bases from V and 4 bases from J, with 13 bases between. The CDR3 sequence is CASSLATTGSGNTIYF. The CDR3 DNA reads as TGTGCCAGCAGCTTAGCAACGACAGGCTCCGGAAACACCATATATTTT.

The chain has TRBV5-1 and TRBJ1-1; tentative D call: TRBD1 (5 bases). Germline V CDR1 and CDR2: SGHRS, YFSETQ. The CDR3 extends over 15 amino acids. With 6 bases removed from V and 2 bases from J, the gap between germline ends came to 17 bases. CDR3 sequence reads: CASKVWGDANTEAFF. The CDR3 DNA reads TGCGCCAGCAAGGTTTGGGGGGACGCCAACACTGAAGCTTTCTTT. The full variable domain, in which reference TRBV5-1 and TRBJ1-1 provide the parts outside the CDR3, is KAGVTQTPRYLIKTRGQQVTLSCSPISGHRSVSWYQQTPGQGLQFLFEYFSETQRNKGNFPGRFSGRQFSNSRSEMNVSTLELGDSALYLCASKVWGDANTEAFFGQGTRLTVV.

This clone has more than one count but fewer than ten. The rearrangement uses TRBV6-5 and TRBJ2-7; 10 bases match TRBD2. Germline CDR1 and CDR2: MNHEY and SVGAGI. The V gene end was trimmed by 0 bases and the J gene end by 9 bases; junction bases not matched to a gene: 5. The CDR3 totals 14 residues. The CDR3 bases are TGTGCCAGCAGTTACTCCGGACTAGCGGAAGGGCAGTACTTC. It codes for CASSYSGLAEGQYF.

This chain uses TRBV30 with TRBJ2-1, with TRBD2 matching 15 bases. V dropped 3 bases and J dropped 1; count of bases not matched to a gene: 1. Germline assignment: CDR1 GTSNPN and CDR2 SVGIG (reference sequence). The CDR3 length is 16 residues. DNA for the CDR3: TGTGCCTGGAGCGGGACTAGCGGGGGGTCCTACAATGAGCAGTTCTTC. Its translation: CAWSGTSGGSYNEQFF.

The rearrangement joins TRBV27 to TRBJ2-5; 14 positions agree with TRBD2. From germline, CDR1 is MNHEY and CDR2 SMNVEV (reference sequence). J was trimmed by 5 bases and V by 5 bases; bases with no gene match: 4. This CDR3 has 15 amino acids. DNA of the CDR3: TGTGCCAGCAGTCTGAGGACTAGCGGGGGGGAGACCCAGTACTTC. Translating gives CASSLRTSGGETQYF.